These 26 T cell receptor beta chains originate from one sample sequenced in a study of CD8 T cells in ankylosing spondylitis. MiXCR, applied by TCRdb to the 5' RACE reads, yields one record per CDR3 protein. This table has about 180,000 distinct CDR3 sequences, around a tenth appearing once. The sample was blood, either unsorted or a sorted T cell fraction (not recorded which). These receptor sequences come from a female donor with ankylosing spondylitis or in good health (not recorded which).

V gene TRBV2 combines with J gene TRBJ1-2, with 10 bases fitting TRBD1. CDR1 SNHLY and CDR2 FYNNEI come from the germline V gene. The ends lost 6 bases at V and 3 bases at J; junction bases unmatched: 4. This CDR3 is 14 amino acids long. CDR3: CASRSGTGDYGYTF. Written as DNA, the CDR3 is TGTGCCAGCAGATCCGGGACAGGGGACTATGGCTACACCTTC.

This clonotype showed up many times. V is TRBV20-1 and J is TRBJ2-3; 11 nucleotides align to TRBD2. Looked up from germline, CDR1 is DFQATT and CDR2 is SNEGSKA (reference sequence). The CDR3 contains 15 residues. The V gene end was trimmed by 3 bases and the J gene end by 5 bases; junction bases not matched to a gene: 7. The CDR3 is CSARGTSGRGDTQYF. The CDR3 DNA reads as TGCAGTGCTAGGGGAACTAGCGGGAGAGGAGATACGCAGTATTTT.

In its sample, this clonotype was seen a few times. CDR3 DNA sequence: TGTGCCAGCAGCCACCGGGACAACTCCTACGAGCAGTACTTC. Amino acids: CASSHRDNSYEQYF. The V call is TRBV9, the J call TRBJ2-7, with D possibly being TRBD1 (6 bases). Germline V CDR1 and CDR2: SGDLS, YYNGEE. The CDR3 contains 14 residues. V was cut by 4 bases and J by 0 bases, with 11 bases left in between.

The CDR3 nucleotides are TGTGCCAGCAGTGAGGAGGTAGCGGTACAAGAGACCCAGTACTTC. It codes for CASSEEVAVQETQYF. J is TRBJ2-5 and V is TRBV2, with D tentatively TRBD2 (6 bases). The germline V gene has CDR1 SNHLY and CDR2 FYNNEI. The CDR3 consists of 15 residues. V gave up 3 bases and J gave up 2 bases, with 13 bases separating them.

Many counts were recorded for this clonotype. The chain carries TRBV7-9 and TRBJ2-7; tentatively, D is TRBD1 or TRBD2 (5 bases each). The V and J ends lost 1 base and 7 bases respectively, with 20 bases between them. The V gene's germline CDR1 is SEHNR and CDR2 FQNEAQ (reference sequence). This CDR3 is built from 16 residues. Here the CDR3 DNA reads TGTGCCAGCAGCTTAGGAAGGTCAGGGAGAGAGTGGGAGCAGTACTTC. Its translation: CASSLGRSGREWEQYF.

This clonotype was recorded many times. The chain couples TRBV10-3 to TRBJ2-3; TRBD2 is a possible D gene (5 bases). V lost 4 bases to trimming and J lost 0 bases, with 8 bases between them. CDR1 and CDR2 from the germline V gene are ENHRY and SYGVKD. This CDR3 contains 14 residues. CDR3 coding DNA: TGTGCCATCAGTGGTGGCGGGAGCACAGATACGCAGTATTTT. Translating gives CAISGGGSTDTQYF.

V usage is TRBV20-1 and J usage is TRBJ2-1; the match to TRBD2 covers 8 bases. The CDR3 is made up of 20 amino acids. V gave up 2 bases and J gave up 0 bases; unmatched junction bases: 18. The V gene's germline CDR1 is DFQATT and CDR2 SNEGSKA (reference sequence). This CDR3 is CSARPGGGLESLSSYNEQFF. CDR3 nucleotide sequence: TGCAGTGCTAGACCAGGTGGGGGACTAGAGAGCCTGAGCTCCTACAATGAGCAGTTCTTC.

This clonotype showed up just a few times. The rearrangement links TRBV7-9 to TRBJ2-1; D is perhaps TRBD2 (6 bases). This CDR3 comprises 16 residues. Germline CDR1 reads SEHNR; CDR2 reads FQNEAQ (reference sequence). V was clipped by 5 bases and J by 2 bases, with 16 bases between them. The CDR3 reads CASSPIGGLAYNEQFF. The CDR3 DNA is TGTGCCAGCAGCCCTATTGGGGGACTTGCCTACAATGAGCAGTTCTTC.

There are a few counts of this clonotype. V is TRBV20-1 and J is TRBJ1-2; D perhaps matches TRBD1 (6 bases). V lost 4 bases to trimming and J lost 8 bases, with 11 bases between them. Per germline, CDR1 DFQATT and CDR2 SNEGSKA (reference sequence). The CDR3 runs 11 residues. CDR3 nucleotide sequence: TGCAGTGCTACAGGGGATGAAGGCTACACCTTC. Translation gives CSATGDEGYTF.

The rearrangement joins TRBV7-9 to TRBJ2-1; 7 nucleotides match TRBD1. Germline lookup yields CDR1 SEHNR and CDR2 FQNEAQ (reference sequence). J lost 5 bases, V lost 5 bases, and 15 bases had no gene match. CDR3 length: 17 residues. The CDR3 sequence: CASSPTGKGGGNNEQFF. CDR3 in DNA: TGTGCCAGCAGCCCGACAGGGAAAGGAGGCGGTAACAATGAGCAGTTCTTC.

The chain employs TRBV15 and TRBJ2-1, with no clear D. V lost 4 bases and J lost 0, with 7 bases in between. The CDR3 is 14 amino acids. CDR1 is LNHNV, CDR2 YYDKDF, per germline (reference sequence). The CDR3, as DNA: TGTGCCACCAGCAACCCAAGCTCCTACAATGAGCAGTTCTTC. Translation gives CATSNPSSYNEQFF. Based on the CDR3 plus reference TRBV15 and TRBJ2-1, the full variable domain is DAMVIQNPRYQVTQFGKPVTLSCSQTLNHNVMYWYQQKSSQAPKLLFHYYDKDFNNEADTPDNFQSRRPNTSFCFLDIRSPGLGDTAMYLCATSNPSSYNEQFFGPGTRLTVL.

This clonotype has a handful of counts. This chain joins TRBV28 and TRBJ2-1; weak D call: TRBD2 (7 bases). The germline gives CDR1 MDHEN, CDR2 SYDVKM. The V end was cut by 8 bases, the J end by 8 bases, with 22 bases between. The CDR3 is made up of 15 amino acids. CDR3 in amino acids: CASGERDTLGDEQFF. CDR3 nucleotide sequence: TGTGCCAGCGGGGAGCGGGACACCCTGGGGGATGAGCAGTTCTTC. Filled out from reference TRBV28 and TRBJ2-1, the complete variable domain reads DVKVTQSSRYLVKRTGEKVFLECVQDMDHENMFWYRQDPGLGLRLIYFSYDVKMKEKGDIPEGYSVSREKKERFSLILESASTNQTSMYLCASGERDTLGDEQFFGPGTRLTVL.

This clonotype was seen ten or more times. The CDR3 here is CASSQGAGRADEQFF. Here the CDR3 DNA reads TGTGCCAGCAGCCAAGGAGCCGGGAGGGCCGATGAGCAGTTCTTC. This chain uses TRBV4-2 with TRBJ2-1; 8 nucleotides align to TRBD2. With 1 base clipped from V and 8 bases from J, the junction kept 7 bases outside the gene matches. The CDR3 contains 15 residues. Per germline, CDR1 LGHNA and CDR2 YNFKEQ.

This clonotype was picked up many times. The chain is built from TRBV4-3 and TRBJ2-1, with a weak D call TRBD1 (5 bases). Germline V gene sequence: CDR1 LGHNA, CDR2 YSLEER. The CDR3 loop spans 15 amino acids. V was cut by 5 bases and J by 5 bases, with 16 bases left in between. In nucleotides, the CDR3 is TGCGCCAGCAGCTCGACAGTCTGGACCGACAATGAGCAGTTCTTC. Protein product: CASSSTVWTDNEQFF.

The V and J genes are TRBV6-1 and TRBJ1-1, with 12 nucleotides matching TRBD1. The germline V gene encodes CDR1 MNHNS and CDR2 SASEGT. V shed 7 bases and J 6 bases; nucleotides not matched to a gene: 6. The CDR3 totals 14 residues. CDR3 nucleotides: TGTGCCAGCACCCGGGGACAGGGGGCCGCTGAAGCTTTCTTT. Its protein is CASTRGQGAAEAFF.

The J gene is TRBJ2-3, the V gene TRBV10-1; 11 nucleotides align to TRBD2. Germline trimming cut 6 bases from V and 2 bases from J; bases unmatched to any gene: 4. From germline, CDR1 is WNHNN and CDR2 SYGVQD (reference sequence). CDR3 length: 15 residues. The CDR3 region has the DNA TGCGCCAGCAGGGAGGGACTAGCGGACACAGATACGCAGTATTTT. As protein: CASREGLADTDTQYF.

A note on this clonotype: A single base separates this from a much larger clone, so it may be a read error. V gene TRBV7-3 combines with J gene TRBJ2-1, with TRBD2 matching 10 bases. The CDR3 is 15 amino acids. CDR1 and CDR2 (germline): SGHTA, FQGTGA. Trimming cost V 8 bases and J 4 bases; bases outside gene matches: 8. The CDR3 spells CASGELAGPYNEQFF. The CDR3 DNA reads TGTGCCAGCGGCGAACTAGCGGGACCTTACAATGAGCAGTTCTTC.

This clonotype was seen a few times. The genes are TRBV7-9 and TRBJ1-1, with D possibly matching TRBD1 (5 bases). The CDR3 length is 14 residues. Germline lookup yields CDR1 SEHNR and CDR2 FQNEAQ (reference sequence). Between the trimmed V and J ends, which lost 5 bases and 6 bases, there was a span of 16 bases. This CDR3 reads CASSPWPGGSEAFF. CDR3 bases: TGTGCCAGCAGCCCCTGGCCCGGGGGTTCTGAAGCTTTCTTT. The whole variable domain, filled in from reference TRBV7-9 and TRBJ1-1, reads DTGVSQNPRHKITKRGQNVTFRCDPISEHNRLYWYRQTLGQGPEFLTYFQNEAQLEKSRLLSDRFSAERPKGSFSTLEIQRTEQGDSAMYLCASSPWPGGSEAFFGQGTRLTVV.

The chain carries TRBV29-1 and TRBJ2-3, with a tentative D call TRBD2 (5 bases). Trimming pared 2 bases from V and 2 bases from J, leaving 17 bases between. The CDR3 runs 16 residues. Germline lookup yields CDR1 SQVTM and CDR2 ANQGSEA. The CDR3 spells CSVERLADGNTDTQYF. For the CDR3, the DNA is TGCAGCGTTGAAAGGTTGGCGGACGGGAACACAGATACGCAGTATTTT.

This clonotype has ten or more counts. V and J are TRBV4-3 and TRBJ2-1, with D perhaps matching TRBD2 (5 bases). Germline V gene sequence: CDR1 LGHNA, CDR2 YSLEER. There are 18 residues in the CDR3. Trimming removed 0 bases from V and 8 bases from J, with 23 bases in between. Written as DNA, the CDR3 is TGCGCCAGCAGCCAAGAGGGGTTGGGGAGCGTCGGCTCGCATGAGCAGTTCTTC. As protein: CASSQEGLGSVGSHEQFF.

The chain recombines TRBV19 with TRBJ2-7; perhaps TRBD1 as D (6 bases). Germline CDR1 is LNHDA and CDR2 is SQIVND (reference sequence). The V and J ends lost 5 bases and 2 bases respectively, with 13 bases between them. The CDR3 spans 14 residues. The CDR3 nucleotides read TGTGCCAGTAGTGGGTGGGACACAACCTACGAGCAGTACTTC. It yields the protein CASSGWDTTYEQYF.

The J gene is TRBJ2-7, the V gene TRBV11-2; 8 positions agree with TRBD2. The V gene's germline CDR1 is SGHAT and CDR2 FQNNGV. V shed 1 base, J shed 4 bases, and the junction held 6 bases outside the gene matches. This CDR3 is 15 amino acids long. The CDR3 spells CASSLVSSGSYEQYF. In DNA form, the CDR3 reads TGTGCCAGCAGCTTAGTGTCTAGCGGGTCGTACGAGCAGTACTTC.

This clonotype has just a few counts. The chain is built from TRBV6-1 and TRBJ2-7; the D gene is possibly TRBD2 (6 bases). V was trimmed by 2 bases and J by 3 bases, leaving 14 bases between them. Germline V gene lookup returns CDR1 MNHNS and CDR2 SASEGT. The CDR3 extends over 15 amino acids. The CDR3 DNA follows: TGTGCCAGCAGTGAACGGACGGGAGCCCTCTACGAGCAGTACTTC. Protein product: CASSERTGALYEQYF.

The chain carries TRBV6-5 and TRBJ1-1; no definite D call. Germline values: CDR1 MNHEY, CDR2 SVGAGI. The CDR3 sequence is 15 residues long. The V and J ends lost 2 bases and 1 base respectively, with 11 bases between them. CDR3 in amino acids: CASSYVAASNTEAFF. Written as DNA, the CDR3 is TGTGCCAGCAGTTACGTGGCGGCCTCGAACACTGAAGCTTTCTTT.

This clonotype was observed a few times. The V and J genes are TRBV28 and TRBJ1-1; tentatively, D is TRBD1 (6 bases). V was shortened by 5 bases and J by 5 bases, with 18 bases between the two germline ends. The CDR3 extends over 15 amino acids. CDR1 MDHEN and CDR2 SYDVKM come from the germline V gene. CDR3 sequence reads: CASSTEQGVKTEAFF. DNA of the CDR3: TGTGCCAGCAGTACCGAACAGGGAGTAAAAACTGAAGCTTTCTTT.

The chain joins TRBV12-3 or TRBV12-4 to TRBJ2-7; D is undetermined. The V and J ends lost 3 bases and 0 bases respectively, with 12 bases between them. This CDR3 is built from 15 residues. Written as DNA, the CDR3 is TGTGCCAGCAGTTTTATGGTAGGACCCTCCTACGAGCAGTACTTC. It translates to CASSFMVGPSYEQYF.